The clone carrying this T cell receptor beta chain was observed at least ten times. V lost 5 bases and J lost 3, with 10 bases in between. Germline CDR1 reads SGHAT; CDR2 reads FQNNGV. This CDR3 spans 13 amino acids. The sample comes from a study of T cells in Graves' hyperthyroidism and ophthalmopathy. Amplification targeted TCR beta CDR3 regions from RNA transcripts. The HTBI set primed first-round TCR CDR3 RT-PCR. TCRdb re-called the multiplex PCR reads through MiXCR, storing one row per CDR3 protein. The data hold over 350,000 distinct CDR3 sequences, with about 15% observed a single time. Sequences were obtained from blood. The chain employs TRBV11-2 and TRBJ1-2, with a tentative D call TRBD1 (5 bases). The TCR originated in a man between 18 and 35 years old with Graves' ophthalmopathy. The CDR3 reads CASSPEGDYGYTF. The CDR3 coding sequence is TGTGCCAGCAGCCCGGAAGGGGACTATGGCTACACCTTC.